A selection of T cell receptor beta chains follows, all from one sample in a study of shared clonotypes between healthy human individuals. Sequencing used immunoSEQ multiplex PCR; TCRdb keeps in-frame clones, though not all of them. The data contain 550,000 to 850,000 clones, around 70% of them singletons. Sample: memory CD4+ T cells sorted from blood. These receptors came from a woman aged 30 to 39 in good health. The CDR3 runs from the conserved cysteine through the conserved F or W. The D gene is left open where the match is weak. The listing skips clone size in some rows; elsewhere it reads once, few, many or a size class.

J gene | clone size | D gene | CDR3 length | V gene | CDR3 protein | CDR3 DNA
TRBJ1-2 | few | . | 14 | TRBV28 | CASTTSQGRKGYTF | TGTGCCAGCACAACGAGCCAGGGGAGGAAAGGCTACACCTTC
TRBJ2-1 | . | . | 13 | TRBV6-5 | CASRRDNYNEQFF | TGTGCCAGCAGGAGGGACAACTACAATGAGCAGTTCTTC
TRBJ2-1 | once | . | 11 | TRBV2 | CASSVLDEQFF | TGTGCCAGCAGTGTGTTGGATGAGCAGTTCTTC
TRBJ2-1 | . | . | 14 | TRBV5-1 | CASRGPMTAGEQFF | TGCGCCAGCAGGGGGCCCATGACTGCTGGTGAGCAGTTCTTC
TRBJ1-2 | few | TRBD1 | 17 | TRBV5-6 | CASSLVPGQGANYGYTF | TGTGCCAGCAGCTTGGTACCGGGACAGGGAGCTAACTATGGCTACACCTTC
TRBJ2-1 | once | . | 13 | TRBV27 | CASRQGLGNEQFF | TGTGCCAGCAGGCAGGGTTTAGGCAATGAGCAGTTCTTC
TRBJ2-3 | . | TRBD2 | 15 | TRBV19 | CASKASGRSLHTQYF | TGTGCCAGTAAGGCCAGCGGGAGGTCCTTGCATACGCAGTATTTT
TRBJ2-7 | . | TRBD1 | 13 | TRBV6-5 | CASSYLGQGEQYF | TGTGCCAGCAGTTATCTGGGACAGGGCGAGCAGTACTTC
TRBJ2-3 | . | . | 18 | TRBV2 | CASLIQLGGAANTDTQYF | TGTGCCAGCCTTATCCAACTCGGCGGGGCCGCCAACACAGATACGCAGTATTTT
TRBJ1-5 | . | . | 15 | TRBV6-4 | CASSDSSQGWQPQHF | TGTGCCAGCAGTGACTCTTCACAGGGATGGCAGCCCCAGCATTTT
TRBJ2-1 | . | . | 15 | TRBV4-1 | CASSSRTRTYNEQFF | TGCGCCAGCAGCTCCAGAACTAGGACCTACAATGAGCAGTTCTTC
TRBJ1-2 | . | . | 13 | TRBV28 | CASSFGRLYGYTF | TGTGCCAGCAGTTTCGGGCGGCTATATGGCTACACCTTC
TRBJ1-5 | once | . | 15 | TRBV19 | CASSMYGNGNQPQHF | TGTGCCAGTAGTATGTACGGTAATGGCAATCAGCCCCAGCATTTT
TRBJ2-7 | . | . | 11 | TRBV21-1 | CASSKGGEQYF | TGTGCCAGCAGCAAAGGGGGCGAGCAGTACTTC
TRBJ2-2 | . | . | 13 | TRBV7-8 | CASSLIASGELFF | TGTGCCAGCAGCCTTATAGCCTCCGGGGAGCTGTTTTTT
TRBJ1-5 | few | . | 15 | TRBV15 | CATSRDNSHNQPQHF | TGTGCCACCAGCAGAGACAACAGCCACAATCAGCCCCAGCATTTT
TRBJ2-1 | . | . | 18 | TRBV27 | CASSLQTPGTLTYNEQFF | TGTGCCAGCAGTTTACAAACACCCGGGACCCTGACTTACAATGAGCAGTTCTTC
TRBJ2-7 | . | TRBD2 | 13 | TRBV7-2 | CASSHREAYEQYF | TGTGCCAGCAGCCACCGGGAGGCCTACGAGCAGTACTTC
TRBJ2-1 | . | . | 14 | TRBV5-1 | CASSPGTTYNEQFF | TGCGCCAGCAGCCCCGGGACAACCTACAATGAGCAGTTCTTC
TRBJ1-1 | . | TRBD1 | 13 | TRBV15 | CATSNDRVAEAFF | TGTGCCACCAGCAACGACAGGGTCGCTGAAGCTTTCTTT
TRBJ1-3 | . | . | 17 | TRBV9 | CASSVGLRQNSGNTIYF | TGTGCCAGCAGCGTAGGATTAAGGCAAAACTCTGGAAACACCATATATTTT
TRBJ2-1 | . | . | 17 | TRBV5-1 | CASSLALSPNSYNEQFF | TGCGCCAGCAGCTTGGCACTAAGTCCCAACTCCTACAATGAGCAGTTCTTC
TRBJ1-2 | . | TRBD1 | 17 | TRBV7-2 | CASSLMGGQGRMGGYTF | TGTGCCAGCAGCTTAATGGGTGGACAGGGTAGAATGGGTGGCTACACCTTC
TRBJ1-2 | . | TRBD1 | 12 | TRBV19 | CASSKTGVGYTF | TGTGCCAGTAGCAAAACAGGGGTTGGCTACACCTTC
TRBJ2-2 | . | . | 15 | TRBV2 | CASRAGTYNTGELFF | TGTGCCAGCAGAGCCGGGACCTACAACACCGGGGAGCTGTTTTTT
TRBJ1-2 | . | . | 15 | TRBV28 | CASSSQPGVENGYTF | TGTGCCAGCAGTTCCCAACCGGGGGTGGAGAATGGCTACACCTTC
TRBJ1-2 | . | TRBD1 | 16 | TRBV9 | CASSGSTGAINYGYTF | TGTGCCAGCAGCGGATCGACAGGGGCTATTAACTATGGCTACACCTTC
TRBJ2-1 | many | . | 15 | TRBV4-2 | CASSQGQGPWNEQFF | TGTGCCAGCAGCCAAGGCCAGGGCCCTTGGAATGAGCAGTTCTTC
TRBJ2-5 | . | . | 15 | TRBV14 | CASSYRLGATETQYF | TGTGCCAGCAGCTATCGACTAGGGGCGACCGAGACCCAGTACTTC
TRBJ2-5 | . | . | 14 | TRBV2 | CASSAAGRQETQYF | TGTGCCAGCAGTGCTGCGGGACGCCAAGAGACCCAGTACTTC
TRBJ2-1 | . | . | 16 | TRBV5-4 | CASSLFRLGGGDEQFF | TGTGCCAGCAGCTTGTTTCGGCTAGGGGGGGGTGATGAGCAGTTCTTC
TRBJ2-1 | . | . | 11 | TRBV7-9 | CASKGFGEQFF | TGTGCCAGCAAAGGTTTTGGGGAGCAGTTCTTC
TRBJ2-7 | . | . | 15 | TRBV15 | CATSNPADSNYEQYF | TGTGCCACCAGCAACCCTGCGGACTCGAACTACGAGCAGTACTTC
TRBJ2-7 | . | . | 14 | TRBV2 | CASSVGRIAYEQYF | TGTGCCAGCAGTGTGGGACGGATTGCCTACGAGCAGTACTTC
TRBJ1-2 | . | . | 13 | TRBV29-1 | CSVGAGANYGYTF | TGCAGCGTTGGGGCAGGGGCTAACTATGGCTACACCTTC
TRBJ2-1 | . | . | 14 | TRBV6-1 | CASSDGGIINEQFF | TGTGCCAGCAGTGATGGCGGGATCATCAATGAGCAGTTCTTC
TRBJ2-1 | . | TRBD2 | 16 | TRBV6-5 | CASSFTGTSGYNEQFF | TGTGCCAGCAGTTTTACCGGGACTAGCGGGTACAATGAGCAGTTCTTC
TRBJ2-2 | . | . | 14 | TRBV5-1 | CASSLGSAVGELFF | TGCGCCAGCAGCTTGGGCTCTGCGGTCGGGGAGCTGTTTTTT
TRBJ2-1 | . | . | 15 | TRBV6-4 | CASSAGRRSYNEQFF | TGTGCCAGCAGTGCCGGGAGACGCTCCTACAATGAGCAGTTCTTC
TRBJ1-3 | . | . | 15 | TRBV6-1 | CASSLHTSSGNTIYF | TGTGCCAGCAGTCTACACACAAGCTCTGGAAACACCATATATTTT
TRBJ2-3 | . | TRBD2 | 16 | TRBV29-1 | CSGSGGVAGRTDTQYF | TGCAGCGGAAGCGGGGGGGTAGCGGGACGCACAGATACGCAGTATTTT
TRBJ1-5 | . | . | 14 | TRBV2 | CASSEIYRSQPQHF | TGTGCCAGCAGTGAAATCTACAGGTCGCAGCCCCAGCATTTT
TRBJ2-2 | once | . | 14 | TRBV5-1 | CASSLAVGTGELFF | TGCGCCAGCAGCTTGGCTGTGGGGACCGGGGAGCTGTTTTTT
TRBJ2-5 | few | . | 15 | TRBV4-1 | CASSRGHSPQETQYF | TGCGCCAGCAGCCGCGGGCACAGCCCCCAAGAGACCCAGTACTTC
TRBJ2-7 | . | TRBD2 | 14 | TRBV5-1 | CASSLTSGPYEQYF | TGCGCCAGCAGCTTGACTAGCGGCCCCTACGAGCAGTACTTC
TRBJ1-2 | . | TRBD1 | 15 | TRBV27 | CASSPAGQGIYGYTF | TGTGCCAGCAGTCCTGCGGGACAGGGGATTTATGGCTACACCTTC
TRBJ1-4 | many | . | 15 | TRBV30 | CAWTSDGYGLGKLFF | TGTGCCTGGACCTCAGATGGATATGGTTTGGGGAAACTGTTTTTT
TRBJ2-5 | . | TRBD1 | 15 | TRBV5-4 | CASSLDRGQQETQYF | TGTGCCAGCAGCTTGGACAGGGGGCAGCAAGAGACCCAGTACTTC
TRBJ2-1 | few | TRBD2 | 13 | TRBV5-1 | CANQREPHNEQFF | TGCGCCAACCAGCGGGAGCCCCACAATGAGCAGTTCTTC
TRBJ2-2 | . | . | 14 | TRBV9 | CASSVDSNTGELFF | TGTGCCAGCAGCGTCGACAGTAACACCGGGGAGCTGTTTTTT
TRBJ1-2 | . | . | 13 | TRBV10-1 | CASSDWGVYGYTF | TGCGCCAGCAGTGACTGGGGGGTTTATGGCTACACCTTC
TRBJ2-7 | . | . | 15 | TRBV6-5 | CASSYAQGGDYEQYF | TGTGCCAGCAGTTACGCACAGGGAGGGGACTACGAGCAGTACTTC